Shown below are 3 T cell receptor beta chains from a single sample sequenced in a study of blood T cell repertoires in COVID-19. Sequencing was performed with immunoSEQ multiplex PCR; in TCRdb, only in-frame clones are kept and a portion is missing. The repertoire includes fewer than 250,000 clones, roughly 90% of them detected once, and 1.5% to 2% sits in the top ten. The source material was peripheral blood. The receptors stem from a man in his sixties or seventies with acute or convalescent COVID-19.

In this sample, this clone turned up once. This chain links TRBV7-2 with TRBJ2-5, with D possibly being TRBD2 (6 bases). The CDR3 has 15 residues. Germline CDR1 SGHTA, CDR2 FQGNSA. The V gene lost 2 bases and the J gene lost 5 bases, with 15 bases spanning the gap. CDR3 DNA sequence: TGTGCCAGCAGCTTATCCGGGAGACAGACGGAGACCCAGTACTTC. This translates into CASSLSGRQTETQYF.

In this sample, this clone turned up once. The CDR3 here is CASSQGALGLNEQFF. The CDR3 region has the DNA TGCGCCAGCAGCCAAGGGGCCCTAGGACTAAATGAGCAGTTCTTC. This chain connects TRBV4-1 to TRBJ2-1; D may be TRBD2 (6 bases). In germline, CDR1 is MGHRA, CDR2 YSYEKL. The V end lost 1 base, the J end lost 7 bases, and 14 bases lay between the germline ends. The CDR3 totals 15 residues.

The CDR3 protein is CASSQSGLAGGRIIVQETQYF. The CDR3 bases are TGTGCCAGCAGCCAATCCGGACTAGCGGGAGGACGAATTATCGTACAAGAGACCCAGTACTTC. This chain links TRBV3-1 (or the pseudogene TRBV3-2) with TRBJ2-5; 14 nucleotides align to TRBD2. The germline gives CDR1 LGHDT, CDR2 YNNKEL (reference sequence). The CDR3 loop spans 21 amino acids. The V segment lost 2 bases and the J segment 2 bases; nucleotides outside the gene matches: 16.